This T cell receptor (beta chain) was identified during a study of PD-1 blockade in classical Hodgkin lymphoma. This clone appeared a single time. The antigen is not known. Overall study findings and caveats: Relapsed/refractory patients reportedly had the lowest baseline TCR diversity, below newly diagnosed patients, who were below healthy donors. Still unresolved is the cause of the repertoire differences, which may be disease activity or prior therapy.

The data were produced by immunoSEQ multiplex PCR, yet TCRdb's version contains in-frame clones alone and is incomplete. The repertoire holds 45,000 to 60,000 clones, with approximately 91% as singletons. Described time point: newly diagnosed, previously untreated cHL patient sample. The TCR sequence derives from a human donor with classical Hodgkin lymphoma. Sequenced input: peripheral blood mononuclear cells (PBMCs).

As DNA, the CDR3 is TGTGCCAGCAGCCGCTACGGGACGGACACCTTTTTGGACCAGTACTTC. It encodes CASSRYGTDTFLDQYF. The chain links TRBV5-5 to TRBJ2-5; tentatively, D is TRBD1 or TRBD2 (5 bases each). Trimming pared 4 bases from V and 10 bases from J, leaving 26 bases between. Germline CDR1 SGHKS, CDR2 YYEKEE (reference sequence). This CDR3 contains 16 residues.